Listed below are T cell receptor beta chains from one sample, sequenced in a study of blood T cell repertoires in COVID-19. The data were produced by immunoSEQ multiplex PCR, yet TCRdb's version contains in-frame clones alone and is incomplete. The profile shows roughly 180,000 clones, 75% to 90% of them singletons. The sample taken for sequencing was PBMCs or T cells enriched from blood (not recorded which). The receptors originated from a woman aged 55 to 70 who had recovered from COVID-19. CDR3s leave out the opening cysteine and the closing phenylalanine or tryptophan. The D gene is left open where the match is weak.

j_gene: TRBJ2-7; d_gene: NA; v_gene: TRBV27; CDR3aa: ASSPYEAGRISEQY
j_gene: TRBJ1-3; d_gene: NA; v_gene: TRBV5-1; CDR3aa: ASSPAATKSGNTIY
j_gene: TRBJ2-3; d_gene: TRBD2; v_gene: TRBV20-1; CDR3aa: SASGGGASGGTDTQY
j_gene: TRBJ2-1; d_gene: TRBD1; v_gene: TRBV3-1/TRBV3-2; CDR3aa: ASSQDYPETGLANEQF
j_gene: TRBJ1-1; d_gene: NA; v_gene: TRBV10-2; CDR3aa: ASSTNPGGTEAF
j_gene: TRBJ2-7; d_gene: TRBD1; v_gene: TRBV7-6; CDR3aa: ASSLRQGFGEQY
j_gene: TRBJ2-1; d_gene: TRBD2; v_gene: TRBV7-9; CDR3aa: ASSPGGGRALNEQF
j_gene: TRBJ1-2; d_gene: NA; v_gene: TRBV10-3; CDR3aa: AISASTGGYT
j_gene: TRBJ2-1; d_gene: TRBD2; v_gene: TRBV4-1; CDR3aa: ASSQGSGRVNEQF
j_gene: TRBJ2-1; d_gene: NA; v_gene: TRBV5-1; CDR3aa: ASSLEASYNEQF
j_gene: TRBJ2-4; d_gene: NA; v_gene: TRBV6-1; CDR3aa: ASSEGPAKNIQY